The present TCR beta chain was sequenced within a study of CD8+ T cells in alopecia areata. Study in general: Tofacitinib ran 6 to 18 months, followed by 6 months off drug.

With 0 bases clipped from V and 4 bases from J, the junction kept 5 bases outside the gene matches. CDR3 length: 15 residues. Per the germline V gene, CDR1 is SGDLS and CDR2 is YYNGEE. In each case, RNA was isolated and then reverse transcribed into cDNA as the sequencing template. Only in-frame clones appear in the TCRdb table, and some are missing; sequencing was by immunoSEQ multiplex PCR. The profile shows more than 110,000 clones, less than 70% of them singletons. The treatment: oral pan-JAK inhibitor, 5-10 mg twice daily. General observations from the study: When scalp samples are sequenced, resident alphabeta T cells of normal skin are also captured.

In the case of this clone: Its matching antigen is unknown.

The source was CD8+ T cells sorted from blood, collected at week 4, from a patient treated with tofacitinib. This chain links TRBV9 with TRBJ2-7; TRBD2 aligns across 9 bases. The TCR originated in a human donor with alopecia areata. In DNA, the CDR3 is TGTGCCAGCAGCGTAGGGGGGACTAGCTTATACGAGCAGTACTTC. As protein: CASSVGGTSLYEQYF.